This TCR beta chain was sequenced during a study of cytomegalovirus exposure and HLA in healthy donors (dated by TCRdb to 2016 to 2017). A note on the overall study: The roughly 670 repertoires of the first cohort and the roughly 110 validation repertoires were produced on the same platform, according to a later analysis. The aim of the study was to test whether cataloging public T cell receptors could identify signatures of past pathogen exposure. Along with the approximately 600-subject first cohort, a separate validation cohort of around 110 different subjects was used. To predict cytomegalovirus infection status, the study combined high-throughput TCR immunosequencing, statistical association of individual TCRs with disease status, and machine learning. Summary of the overall study and its limitations: The study gave a list of 150 to 200 TCR beta chains associated with cytomegalovirus. The validation cohort had no HLA typing available for a later analysis, so co-occurrence within that cohort was assessed over all 120 or so repertoires. Most TCR sequences were observed very rarely across donors, whereas some public TCRs were present in many individuals. The authors suggested that the approach could potentially be generalized to other disease states and immunological phenotypes. A few of the identified cytomegalovirus-associated TCR beta chains were confirmed in vitro to be specific for cytomegalovirus antigens. In both the original and validation cohorts, the classifier was reported to diagnose cytomegalovirus status with high specificity and sensitivity. Subsequent analysis determined that TCRs grouped into clusters in the first cohort also showed a tendency toward co-occurrence across the 90 to 150 validation repertoires, and approximately 93% of cluster scores exceeded 0.

Trimming at the junction amounts to 6 bases on V and 4 bases on J, and the germline ends lie 10 bases apart. Sequences SQVTM (CDR1) and ANQGSEA (CDR2) are obtained from the germline V gene. The CDR3, cysteine through phenylalanine, is 13 amino acids long. The retained sequence is limited to the CDR3, 39 bases, with the frame set at the first base. Separate from the approximately 700-subject first cohort, the validation cohort of roughly 130 subjects was the group to which the donors belonged. The library was obtained by the immunoSEQ multiplex PCR assay. The authors' pipeline ran thus. A statistical classification framework was built to diagnose cytomegalovirus status from the catalog of TCR beta chain sequences. TCRdb limited this immuneACCESS table to in-frame rearrangements with V and J called. A share of clones is missing; checked studies link under half to unresolved V genes, and the rest is unexplained. V and J calls and clone size follow that table, whereas D and trimming were derived from the DNA. This sample holds roughly 300,000 clones; around 87% were observed only once. Approximately 1% of the sample lies in the top ten.

A remark on this clone: It lacks a known antigen. No clone much larger than this one lies a single base away; base qualities are absent.

What was sequenced was PBMCs. The receptor was isolated from a young woman in good health and CMV-seropositive. This chain is built from TRBV29-1 and TRBJ2-6; the D gene is possibly TRBD1, with 6 bases matching. The CDR3 protein is CSVTGSGANVLTF. The nucleotide sequence reads TGCAGCGTCACAGGGTCAGGGGCCAACGTCCTGACTTTC.